This TCR beta chain originates from a study of cytomegalovirus exposure and HLA in healthy donors. Whole-study results and caveats: Trimming of TCR beta V- and J-genes showed a link, identified in a later analysis, to a missense DCLRE1C variant. Within a later analysis, the majority of CMV-associated TCR beta chains appeared HLA-restricted. Later analysis identified several of the most significant clusters that appeared linked to common viral pathogens. In a later analysis, compared with equally common non-associated chains, HLA-associated beta chains were more expanded.

The PCR contained 60 Vbeta and 13 Jbeta primers. Clones were sequenced by immunoSEQ multiplex PCR, and TCRdb holds only the in-frame ones, with some missing. The sample shows 95,000 to 150,000 clones, about 80% of them seen only once. Comment on this clone: No antigen is known for it.

The clonotype was recovered from a man in his thirties or forties in good health and CMV-seropositive. The sequenced sample consisted of PBMCs.

CDR3 DNA: TGTGCCAGTAGCGAAAGACAGGGATCCTACGAGCAGTACTTC. Its translation: CASSERQGSYEQYF. The chain carries TRBV19 and TRBJ2-7, with 7 bases aligning to TRBD1. From germline, CDR1 is LNHDA and CDR2 SQIVND (reference sequence). Trimming took 6 bases from V and 1 from J; bases not matched to a gene: 6. The CDR3 runs to 14 residues. Filled out from reference TRBV19 and TRBJ2-7, the complete variable domain reads DGGITQSPKYLFRKEGQNVTLSCEQNLNHDAMYWYRQDPGQGLRLIYYSQIVNDFQKGDIAEGYSVSREKKESFPLTVTSAQKNPTAFYLCASSERQGSYEQYFGPGTRLTVT.